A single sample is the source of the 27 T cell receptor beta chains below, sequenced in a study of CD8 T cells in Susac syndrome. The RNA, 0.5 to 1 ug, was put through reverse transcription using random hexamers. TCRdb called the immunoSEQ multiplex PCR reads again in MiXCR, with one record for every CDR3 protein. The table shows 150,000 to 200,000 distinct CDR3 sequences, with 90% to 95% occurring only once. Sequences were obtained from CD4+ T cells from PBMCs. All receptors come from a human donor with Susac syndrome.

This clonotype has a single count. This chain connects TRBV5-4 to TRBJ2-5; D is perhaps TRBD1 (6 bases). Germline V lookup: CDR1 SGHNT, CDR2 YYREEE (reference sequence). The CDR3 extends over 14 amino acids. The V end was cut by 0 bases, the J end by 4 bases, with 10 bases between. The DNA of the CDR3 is TGTGCCAGCAGCTTGGTGGTCAGGGGAGAGACCCAGTACTTC. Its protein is CASSLVVRGETQYF.

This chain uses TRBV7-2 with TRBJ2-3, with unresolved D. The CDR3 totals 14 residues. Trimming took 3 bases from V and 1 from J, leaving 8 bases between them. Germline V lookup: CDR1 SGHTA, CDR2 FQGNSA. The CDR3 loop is CASSFRPRTDTQYF. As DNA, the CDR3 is TGTGCCAGCAGCTTCAGACCACGCACAGATACGCAGTATTTT. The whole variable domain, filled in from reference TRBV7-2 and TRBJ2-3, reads GAGVSQSPSNKVTEKGKDVELRCDPISGHTALYWYRQSLGQGLEFLIYFQGNSAPDKSGLPSDRFSAERTGGSVSTLTIQRTQQEDSAVYLCASSFRPRTDTQYFGPGTRLTVL.

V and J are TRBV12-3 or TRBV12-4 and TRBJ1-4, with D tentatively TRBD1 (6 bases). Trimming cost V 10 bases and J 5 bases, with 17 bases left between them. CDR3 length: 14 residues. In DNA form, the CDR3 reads TGTGCCACGCGAACCGGGACACCGAATGAAAAACTGTTTTTT. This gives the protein CATRTGTPNEKLFF.

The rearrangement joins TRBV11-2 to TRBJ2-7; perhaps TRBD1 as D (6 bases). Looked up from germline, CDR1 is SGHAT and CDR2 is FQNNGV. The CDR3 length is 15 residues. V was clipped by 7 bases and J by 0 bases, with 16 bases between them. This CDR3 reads CASTLGQGSSYEQYF. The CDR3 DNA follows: TGTGCCAGCACCCTCGGTCAGGGGAGCTCCTACGAGCAGTACTTC.

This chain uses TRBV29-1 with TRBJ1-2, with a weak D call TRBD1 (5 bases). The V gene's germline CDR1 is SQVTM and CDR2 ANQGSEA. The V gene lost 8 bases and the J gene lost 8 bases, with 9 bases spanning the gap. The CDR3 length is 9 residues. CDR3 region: CSLWGGYTF. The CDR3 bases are TGCAGCCTCTGGGGGGGCTACACCTTC.

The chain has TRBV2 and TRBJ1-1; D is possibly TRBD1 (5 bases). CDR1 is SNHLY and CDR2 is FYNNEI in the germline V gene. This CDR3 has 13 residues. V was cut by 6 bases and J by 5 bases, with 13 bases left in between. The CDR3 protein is CASRFAGWTEAFF. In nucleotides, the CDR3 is TGTGCCAGCAGATTCGCAGGGTGGACTGAAGCTTTCTTT.

For the CDR3, the DNA is TGTGCCAGCAGTGCCCGGACAGGGTCCTACGAGCAGTACTTC. Translated: CASSARTGSYEQYF. The rearrangement joins TRBV25-1 to TRBJ2-7; 8 positions match TRBD1. Germline V CDR1 and CDR2: MGHDK, SYGVNS. This CDR3 spans 14 amino acids. V lost 4 bases, J lost 1 base, and 3 bases stayed unmatched.

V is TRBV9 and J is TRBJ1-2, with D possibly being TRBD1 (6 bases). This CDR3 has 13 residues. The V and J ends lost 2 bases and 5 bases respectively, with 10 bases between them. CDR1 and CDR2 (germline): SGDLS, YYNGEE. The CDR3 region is CASSVTGRYGYTF. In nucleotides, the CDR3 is TGTGCCAGCAGCGTCACAGGGCGGTATGGCTACACCTTC. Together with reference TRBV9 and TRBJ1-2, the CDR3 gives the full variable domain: DSGVTQTPKHLITATGQRVTLRCSPRSGDLSVYWYQQSLDQGLQFLIQYYNGEERAKGNILERFSAQQFPDLHSELNLSSLELGDSALYFCASSVTGRYGYTFGSGTRLTVV.

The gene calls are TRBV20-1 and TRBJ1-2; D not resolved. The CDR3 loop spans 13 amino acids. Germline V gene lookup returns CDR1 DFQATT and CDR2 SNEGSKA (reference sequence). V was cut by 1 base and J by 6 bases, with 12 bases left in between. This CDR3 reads CSARVGGEHGYTF. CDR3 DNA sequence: TGCAGTGCTAGAGTAGGTGGGGAACATGGCTACACCTTC.

CDR3 DNA: TGCAGTGCTGGGGACGTTGGGAAAAAACTGTTTTTT. Encoded protein: CSAGDVGKKLFF. The genes are TRBV20-1 and TRBJ1-4, with D possibly being TRBD1 (5 bases). The CDR3 runs 12 residues. V was cut by 5 bases and J by 9 bases, with 13 bases left in between. Per the germline V gene, CDR1 is DFQATT and CDR2 is SNEGSKA (reference sequence).

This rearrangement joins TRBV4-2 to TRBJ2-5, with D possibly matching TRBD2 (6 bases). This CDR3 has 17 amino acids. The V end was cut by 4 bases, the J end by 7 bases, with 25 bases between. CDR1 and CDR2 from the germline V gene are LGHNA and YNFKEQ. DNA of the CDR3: TGTGCCAGCAGCCGTCGTGAGGCGCGGGACTCCTCTGGGACCCAGTACTTC. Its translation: CASSRREARDSSGTQYF.

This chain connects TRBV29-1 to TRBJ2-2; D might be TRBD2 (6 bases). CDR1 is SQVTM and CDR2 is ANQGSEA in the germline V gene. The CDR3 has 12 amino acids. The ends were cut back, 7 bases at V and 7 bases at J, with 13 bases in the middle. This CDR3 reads CSGGEGGGELFF. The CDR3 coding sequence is TGCAGCGGGGGGGAAGGCGGCGGGGAGCTGTTTTTT.

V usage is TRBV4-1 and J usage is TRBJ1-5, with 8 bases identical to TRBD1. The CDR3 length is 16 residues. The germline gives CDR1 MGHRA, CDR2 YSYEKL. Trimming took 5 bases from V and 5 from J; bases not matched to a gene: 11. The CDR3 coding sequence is TGCGCCAGCAGCGGACGGGACAGGTCGGGCGATCAGCCCCAGCATTTT. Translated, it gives CASSGRDRSGDQPQHF.

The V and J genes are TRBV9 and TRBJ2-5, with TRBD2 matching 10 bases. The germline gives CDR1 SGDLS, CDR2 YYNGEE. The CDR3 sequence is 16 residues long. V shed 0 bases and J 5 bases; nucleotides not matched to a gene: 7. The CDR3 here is CASSVAERGGQETQYF. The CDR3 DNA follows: TGTGCCAGCAGCGTAGCTGAGCGGGGGGGCCAGGAGACCCAGTACTTC. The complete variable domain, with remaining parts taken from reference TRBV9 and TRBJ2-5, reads DSGVTQTPKHLITATGQRVTLRCSPRSGDLSVYWYQQSLDQGLQFLIQYYNGEERAKGNILERFSAQQFPDLHSELNLSSLELGDSALYFCASSVAERGGQETQYFGPGTRLLVL.

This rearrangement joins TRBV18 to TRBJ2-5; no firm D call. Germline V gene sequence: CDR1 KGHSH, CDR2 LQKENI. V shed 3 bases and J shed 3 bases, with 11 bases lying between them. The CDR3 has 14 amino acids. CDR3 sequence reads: CASSPSNLKETQYF. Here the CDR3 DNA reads TGTGCCAGCTCACCCTCGAACCTGAAAGAGACCCAGTACTTC.

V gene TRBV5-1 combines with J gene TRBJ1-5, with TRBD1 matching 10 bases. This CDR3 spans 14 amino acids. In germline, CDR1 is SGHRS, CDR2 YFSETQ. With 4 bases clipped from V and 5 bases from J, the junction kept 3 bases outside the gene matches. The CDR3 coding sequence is TGCGCCAGCAGCGTGGACAGGGGGGATCAGCCCCAGCATTTT. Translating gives CASSVDRGDQPQHF.

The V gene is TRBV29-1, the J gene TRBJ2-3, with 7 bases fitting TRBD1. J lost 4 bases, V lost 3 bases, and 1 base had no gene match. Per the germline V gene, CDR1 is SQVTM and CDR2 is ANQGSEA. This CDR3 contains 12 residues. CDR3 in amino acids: CSVEQGADTQYF. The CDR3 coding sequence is TGCAGCGTTGAGCAGGGGGCAGATACGCAGTATTTT.

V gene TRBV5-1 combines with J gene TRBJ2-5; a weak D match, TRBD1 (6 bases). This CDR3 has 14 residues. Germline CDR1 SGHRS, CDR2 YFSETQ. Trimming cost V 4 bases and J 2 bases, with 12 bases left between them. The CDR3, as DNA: TGCGCCAGCAGCCCATCAGGGACACAAGAGACCCAGTACTTC. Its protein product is CASSPSGTQETQYF.

The CDR3: CSARDERQGGTEAFF. The CDR3 DNA sequence: TGCAGTGCTAGAGATGAAAGACAGGGAGGCACTGAAGCTTTCTTT. The chain uses TRBV20-1 and TRBJ1-1; 7 bases line up with TRBD1. The V and J ends lost 0 bases and 4 bases, in that order; junction bases with no gene match: 8. In germline, CDR1 is DFQATT, CDR2 SNEGSKA (reference sequence). The CDR3 is 15 amino acids.

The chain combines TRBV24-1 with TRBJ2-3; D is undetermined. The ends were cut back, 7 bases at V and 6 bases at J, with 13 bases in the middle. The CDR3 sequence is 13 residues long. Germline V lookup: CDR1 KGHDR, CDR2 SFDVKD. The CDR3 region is CATSHPASDTQYF. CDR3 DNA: TGTGCCACCAGCCATCCGGCTTCGGATACGCAGTATTTT.

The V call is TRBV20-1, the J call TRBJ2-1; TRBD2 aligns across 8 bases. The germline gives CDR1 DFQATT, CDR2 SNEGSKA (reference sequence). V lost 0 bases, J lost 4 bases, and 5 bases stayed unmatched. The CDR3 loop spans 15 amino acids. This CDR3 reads CSAREGGGLYNEQFF. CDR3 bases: TGCAGTGCTAGAGAAGGCGGGGGGCTTTACAATGAGCAGTTCTTC.

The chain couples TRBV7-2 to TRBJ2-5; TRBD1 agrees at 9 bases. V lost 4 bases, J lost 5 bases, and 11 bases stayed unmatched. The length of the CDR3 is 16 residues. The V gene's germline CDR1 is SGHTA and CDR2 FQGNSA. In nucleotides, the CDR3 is TGTGCCAGCAGCTCAATGGGGGGACAGGGAGACGAGACCCAGTACTTC. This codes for CASSSMGGQGDETQYF. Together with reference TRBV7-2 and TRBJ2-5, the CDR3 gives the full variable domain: GAGVSQSPSNKVTEKGKDVELRCDPISGHTALYWYRQSLGQGLEFLIYFQGNSAPDKSGLPSDRFSAERTGGSVSTLTIQRTQQEDSAVYLCASSSMGGQGDETQYFGPGTRLLVL.

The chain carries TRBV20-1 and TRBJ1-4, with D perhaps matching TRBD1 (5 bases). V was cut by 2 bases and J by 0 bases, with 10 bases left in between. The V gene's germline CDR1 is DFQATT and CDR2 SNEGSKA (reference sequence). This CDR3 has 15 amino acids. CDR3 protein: CSARSDTTTNEKLFF. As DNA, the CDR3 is TGCAGTGCTAGATCGGACACTACAACTAATGAAAAACTGTTTTTT.

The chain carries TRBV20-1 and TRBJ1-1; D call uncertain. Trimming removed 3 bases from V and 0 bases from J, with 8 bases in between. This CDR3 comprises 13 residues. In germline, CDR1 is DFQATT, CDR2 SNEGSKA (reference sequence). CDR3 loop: CSASKSLNTEAFF. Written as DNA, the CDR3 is TGCAGTGCTAGTAAGTCACTGAACACTGAAGCTTTCTTT.

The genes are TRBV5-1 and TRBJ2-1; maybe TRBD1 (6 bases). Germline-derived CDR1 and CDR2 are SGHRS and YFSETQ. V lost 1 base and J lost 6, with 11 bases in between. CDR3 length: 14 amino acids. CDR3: CASSLTGYGNEQFF. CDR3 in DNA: TGCGCCAGCAGCTTGACAGGGTACGGCAATGAGCAGTTCTTC.

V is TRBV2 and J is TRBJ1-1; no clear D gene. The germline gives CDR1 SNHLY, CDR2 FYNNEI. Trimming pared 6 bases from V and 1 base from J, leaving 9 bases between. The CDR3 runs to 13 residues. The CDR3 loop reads CASRREGNTEAFF. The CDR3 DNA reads TGTGCCAGCAGGAGGGAGGGGAACACTGAAGCTTTCTTT.

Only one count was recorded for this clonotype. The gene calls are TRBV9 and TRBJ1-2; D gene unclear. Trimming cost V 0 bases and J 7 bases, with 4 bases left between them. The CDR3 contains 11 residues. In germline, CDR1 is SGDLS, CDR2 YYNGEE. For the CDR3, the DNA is TGTGCCAGCAGCGTAGGGGGTGGCTACACCTTC. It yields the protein CASSVGGGYTF.